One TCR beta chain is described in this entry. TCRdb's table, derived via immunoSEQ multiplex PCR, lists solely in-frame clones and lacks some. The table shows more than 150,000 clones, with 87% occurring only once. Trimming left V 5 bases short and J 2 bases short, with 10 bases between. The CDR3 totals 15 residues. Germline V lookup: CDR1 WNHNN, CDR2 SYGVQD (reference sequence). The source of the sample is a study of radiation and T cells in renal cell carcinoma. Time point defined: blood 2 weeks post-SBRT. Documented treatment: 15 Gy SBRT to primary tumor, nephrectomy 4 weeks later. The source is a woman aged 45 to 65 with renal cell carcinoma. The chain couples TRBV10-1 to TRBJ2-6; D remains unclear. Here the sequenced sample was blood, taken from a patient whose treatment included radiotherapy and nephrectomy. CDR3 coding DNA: TGCGCCAGCAGTCCCGGCGTTACTGGGGCCAACGTCCTGACTTTC. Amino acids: CASSPGVTGANVLTF.